This is a list of T cell receptor beta chains from one sample in a study of CD8 T cells in ankylosing spondylitis. One entry per CDR3 protein results from TCRdb running MiXCR on the 5' RACE reads. The sample consists of fewer than 200,000 distinct CDR3 sequences, over 15% of them appearing once. Sequenced sample: blood, either unsorted or a sorted T cell fraction (not recorded which). These receptors were taken from a male donor under 30 with ankylosing spondylitis or in good health (not recorded which). CDR3s include the opening cysteine and the closing phenylalanine or tryptophan. A D gene is named only where the DNA matches it firmly. Clone sizes are given selectively: once, few, many, or a class where the clone is expanded.

size	D	V	J	DNA	CDR3
NA	TRBD1	TRBV6-6	TRBJ1-2	TGTGCCAGCAGTCCTACAGGGGGAGCCTATGGCTACACCTTC	CASSPTGGAYGYTF
many	NA	TRBV10-3	TRBJ2-3	TGTGCCATCAGTGCAGCGAGGGGCGGAGATACGCAGTATTTT	CAISAARGGDTQYF
many	NA	TRBV5-1	TRBJ1-2	TGCGCCAGCAGCTTGGGACAGATGAACTATGGCTACACCTTC	CASSLGQMNYGYTF
few	NA	TRBV12-3/TRBV12-4	TRBJ2-5	TGTGCCAGCAGTTTGGAAGAACAAGAGACCCAGTACTTC	CASSLEEQETQYF
many	NA	TRBV20-1	TRBJ2-1	TGCAGTGCCAATTGGAACTTTAATGAGCAGTTCTTC	CSANWNFNEQFF
many	TRBD2	TRBV15	TRBJ2-7	TGTGCCACCAGCAGAGGTAGGACTAGCTACGAGCAGTACTTC	CATSRGRTSYEQYF
many	NA	TRBV12-3/TRBV12-4	TRBJ2-2	TGTGCCAGCAGACCCAAGATCCCGACCGGGGAGCTGTTTTTT	CASRPKIPTGELFF
many	NA	TRBV28	TRBJ2-3	TGTGCCACTCACACAGATACGCAGTATTTT	CATHTDTQYF
NA	NA	TRBV29-1	TRBJ2-1	TGCAGCACCACGGACCGGATTCGCGATGAGCAGTTCTTC	CSTTDRIRDEQFF
many	TRBD1	TRBV11-2	TRBJ2-5	TGTGCCAGCAGCTCGGGACAGGGGGCTGAAGAGACCCAGTACTTC	CASSSGQGAEETQYF
many	TRBD2	TRBV18	TRBJ2-1	TGTGCCAGCTCACGTAAGAGGGGGACTAGCGGGAGCAGTGATGAGCAGTTCTTC	CASSRKRGTSGSSDEQFF
NA	NA	TRBV6-5	TRBJ2-7	TGTGCCAGCAGTTACCGGGGGTCCTCTTCCTACGAGCAGTACTTC	CASSYRGSSSYEQYF
many	NA	TRBV6-2/TRBV6-3	TRBJ2-3	TGTGCCAGCAGTTACGAAACAGATACGCAGTATTTT	CASSYETDTQYF
NA	TRBD1	TRBV7-3	TRBJ2-1	TGTGCCAGCAGCCATAGTGACCGGGACAGGGGGCCGGGGAATGAGCAGTTCTTC	CASSHSDRDRGPGNEQFF
many	TRBD1	TRBV5-5	TRBJ2-7	TGTGCCAGCAACAAGAGGGGACAGCCTAGGTACGAGCAGTACTTC	CASNKRGQPRYEQYF
many	NA	TRBV12-3/TRBV12-4	TRBJ1-5	TGTGCCAGCAATCAGGGTCATGGTCAGCCCCAGCATTTT	CASNQGHGQPQHF
many	NA	TRBV5-1	TRBJ1-1	TGCGCCAGCAGCTTGGCCCAGGGCAGCCACACTGAAGCTTTCTTT	CASSLAQGSHTEAFF
many	NA	TRBV6-2/TRBV6-3	TRBJ2-4	TGTGCCAGCACAAGACGGCAGCTCCTTGCCAAAAACATTCAGTACTTC	CASTRRQLLAKNIQYF
NA	NA	TRBV4-3	TRBJ2-5	TGCGCCAGCAGCCAACGTTTTGGGCAAGAGACCCAGTACTTC	CASSQRFGQETQYF
many	NA	TRBV12-3/TRBV12-4	TRBJ2-2	TGTGCCAGCAGTTTTCTCCCAGTTAACACCGGGGAGCTGTTTTTT	CASSFLPVNTGELFF